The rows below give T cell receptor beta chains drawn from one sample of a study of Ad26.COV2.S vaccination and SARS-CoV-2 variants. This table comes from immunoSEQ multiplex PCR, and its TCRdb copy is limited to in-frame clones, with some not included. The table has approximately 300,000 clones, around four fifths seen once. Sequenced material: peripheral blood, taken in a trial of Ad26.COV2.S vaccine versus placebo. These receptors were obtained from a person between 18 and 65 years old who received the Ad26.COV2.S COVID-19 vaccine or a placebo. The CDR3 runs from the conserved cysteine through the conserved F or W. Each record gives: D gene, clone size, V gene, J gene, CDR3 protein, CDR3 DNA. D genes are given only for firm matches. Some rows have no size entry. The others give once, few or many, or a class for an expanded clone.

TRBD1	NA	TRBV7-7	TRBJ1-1	CASSLRQGDTEAFF	TGTGCTAGCAGCTTGAGACAGGGGGACACTGAAGCTTTCTTT
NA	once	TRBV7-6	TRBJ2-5	CASSLRDQGKQETQYF	TGTGCCAGCAGCTTACGCGATCAGGGGAAGCAAGAGACCCAGTACTTC
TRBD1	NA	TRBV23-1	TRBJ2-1	CASSQSPARGSYNEQFF	TGCGCCAGCAGTCAATCTCCCGCCAGGGGGTCCTACAATGAGCAGTTCTTC
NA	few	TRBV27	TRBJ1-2	CASSLTRERITNYGYTF	TGTGCCAGCAGTTTGACCCGGGAACGGATAACTAACTATGGCTACACCTTC
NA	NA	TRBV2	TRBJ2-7	CASSERQGNFYEQYF	TGTGCCAGCAGTGAAAGGCAGGGCAACTTCTACGAGCAGTACTTC
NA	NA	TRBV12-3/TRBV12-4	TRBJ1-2	CASSFDGNYGYTF	TGTGCCAGCAGTTTTGACGGCAACTATGGCTACACCTTC
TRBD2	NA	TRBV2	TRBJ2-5	CARRTSASRAQYF	TGTGCCAGAAGGACTAGCGCTAGCCGGGCCCAGTACTTC
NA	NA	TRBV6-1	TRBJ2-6	CASSEGSAGANVLTF	TGTGCCAGCAGTGAAGGGTCTGCTGGGGCCAACGTCCTGACTTTC
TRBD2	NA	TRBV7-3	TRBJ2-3	CASSWTSGGLDTQYF	TGTGCCAGCAGCTGGACTAGCGGGGGGTTGGATACGCAGTATTTT
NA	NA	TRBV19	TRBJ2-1	CASSILQGGHNEQFF	TGTGCCAGTAGTATACTGCAGGGTGGGCACAATGAGCAGTTCTTC
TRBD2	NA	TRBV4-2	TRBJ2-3	CASSSGTSFDTQYF	TGTGCCAGCAGCTCCGGGACTAGCTTTGATACGCAGTATTTT
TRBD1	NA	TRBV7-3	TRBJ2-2	CASRTGQGAGELFF	TGTGCCAGCAGAACGGGACAGGGGGCCGGGGAGCTGTTTTTT
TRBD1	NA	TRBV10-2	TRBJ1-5	CASSKGQNNNQPQHF	TGCGCCAGCAGTAAGGGACAGAATAACAATCAGCCCCAGCATTTT
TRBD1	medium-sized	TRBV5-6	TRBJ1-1	CASSFPVQGYTEAFF	TGTGCCAGCAGCTTTCCCGTACAGGGGTACACTGAAGCTTTCTTT
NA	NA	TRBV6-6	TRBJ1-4	CASSVRDPQKQKLFF	TGTGCCAGCAGTGTCCGGGACCCCCAGAAACAAAAACTGTTTTTT
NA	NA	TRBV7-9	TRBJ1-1	CASSRQSLTSNTEAFF	TGTGCCAGCAGCCGACAATCCCTGACATCAAACACTGAAGCTTTCTTT
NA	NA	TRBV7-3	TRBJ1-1	CASSSGQNTEAFF	TGTGCCAGCAGCTCCGGACAGAACACTGAAGCTTTCTTT
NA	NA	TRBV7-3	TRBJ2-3	CASSLIGGTDTQYF	TGTGCCAGCAGCTTAATCGGGGGCACAGATACGCAGTATTTT
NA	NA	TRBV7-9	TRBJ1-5	CASSLSGGLGQPQHF	TGTGCCAGCAGCTTAAGTGGGGGGCTGGGTCAGCCCCAGCATTTT
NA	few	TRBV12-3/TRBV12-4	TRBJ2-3	CASSLRGTDTQYF	TGTGCCAGCAGTTTGAGGGGCACAGATACGCAGTATTTT